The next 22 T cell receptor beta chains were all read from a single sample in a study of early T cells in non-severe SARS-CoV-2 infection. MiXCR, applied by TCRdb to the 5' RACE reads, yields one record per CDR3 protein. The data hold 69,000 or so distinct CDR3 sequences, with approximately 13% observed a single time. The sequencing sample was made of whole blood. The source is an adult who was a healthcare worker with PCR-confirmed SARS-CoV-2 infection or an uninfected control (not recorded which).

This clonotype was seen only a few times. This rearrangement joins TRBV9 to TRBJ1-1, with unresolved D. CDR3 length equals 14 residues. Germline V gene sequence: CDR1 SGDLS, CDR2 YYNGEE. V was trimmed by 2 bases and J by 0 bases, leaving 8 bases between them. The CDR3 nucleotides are TGTGCCAGCAGCGTTAACGTCTTGAACACTGAAGCTTTCTTT. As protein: CASSVNVLNTEAFF.

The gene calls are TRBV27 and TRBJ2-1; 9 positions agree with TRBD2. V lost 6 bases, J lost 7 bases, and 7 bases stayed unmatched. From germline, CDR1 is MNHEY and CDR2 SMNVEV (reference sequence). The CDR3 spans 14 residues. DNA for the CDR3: TGTGCCAGCAGGGCGGGGGGGCCTGTAAATGAGCAGTTCTTC. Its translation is CASRAGGPVNEQFF.

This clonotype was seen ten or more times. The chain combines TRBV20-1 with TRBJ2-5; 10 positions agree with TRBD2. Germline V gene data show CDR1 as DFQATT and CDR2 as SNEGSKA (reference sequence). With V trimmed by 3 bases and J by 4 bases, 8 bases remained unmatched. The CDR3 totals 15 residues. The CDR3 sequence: CSASPLAGDGETQYF. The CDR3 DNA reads TGCAGTGCTAGCCCCCTAGCGGGGGATGGAGAGACCCAGTACTTC.

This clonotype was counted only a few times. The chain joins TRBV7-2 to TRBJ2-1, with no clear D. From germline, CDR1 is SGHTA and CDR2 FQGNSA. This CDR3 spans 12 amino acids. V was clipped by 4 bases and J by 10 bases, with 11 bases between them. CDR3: CASSSPVGEQFF. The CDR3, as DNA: TGTGCCAGCAGCTCCCCAGTCGGAGAGCAGTTCTTC.

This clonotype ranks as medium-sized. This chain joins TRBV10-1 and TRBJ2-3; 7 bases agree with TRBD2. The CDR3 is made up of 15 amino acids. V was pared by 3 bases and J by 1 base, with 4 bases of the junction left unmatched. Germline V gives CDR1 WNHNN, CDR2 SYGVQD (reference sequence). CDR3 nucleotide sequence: TGCGCCAGCAGTGATGTTGCGGGGGGCACAGATACGCAGTATTTT. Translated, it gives CASSDVAGGTDTQYF.

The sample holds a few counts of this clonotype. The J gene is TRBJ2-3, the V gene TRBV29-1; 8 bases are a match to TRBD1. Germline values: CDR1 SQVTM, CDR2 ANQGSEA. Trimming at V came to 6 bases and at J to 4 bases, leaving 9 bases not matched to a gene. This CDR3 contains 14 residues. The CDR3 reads CSVATGVGADTQYF. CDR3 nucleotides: TGCAGCGTGGCGACAGGGGTTGGGGCAGATACGCAGTATTTT.

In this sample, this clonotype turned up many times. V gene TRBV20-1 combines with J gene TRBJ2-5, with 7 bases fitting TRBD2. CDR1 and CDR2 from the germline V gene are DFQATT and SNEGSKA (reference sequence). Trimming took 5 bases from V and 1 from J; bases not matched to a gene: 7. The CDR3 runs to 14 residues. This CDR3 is CSARSGQSQETQYF. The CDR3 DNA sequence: TGCAGTGCTCGTAGCGGGCAGAGCCAAGAGACCCAGTACTTC.

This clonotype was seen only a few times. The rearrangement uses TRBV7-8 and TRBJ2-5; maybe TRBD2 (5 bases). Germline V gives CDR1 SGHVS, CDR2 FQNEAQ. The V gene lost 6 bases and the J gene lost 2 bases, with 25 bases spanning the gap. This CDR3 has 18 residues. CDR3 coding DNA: TGTGCCAGCAGGGAGGAGGCGGACTGGCGGAACAAACAAGAGACCCAGTACTTC. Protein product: CASREEADWRNKQETQYF.

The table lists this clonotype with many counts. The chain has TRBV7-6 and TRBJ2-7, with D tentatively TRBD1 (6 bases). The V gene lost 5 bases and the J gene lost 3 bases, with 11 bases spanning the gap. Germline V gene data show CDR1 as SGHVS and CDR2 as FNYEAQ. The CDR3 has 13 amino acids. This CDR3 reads CASSPGHRYEQYF. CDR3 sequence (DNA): TGTGCCAGCAGCCCGGGACACCGCTACGAGCAGTACTTC.

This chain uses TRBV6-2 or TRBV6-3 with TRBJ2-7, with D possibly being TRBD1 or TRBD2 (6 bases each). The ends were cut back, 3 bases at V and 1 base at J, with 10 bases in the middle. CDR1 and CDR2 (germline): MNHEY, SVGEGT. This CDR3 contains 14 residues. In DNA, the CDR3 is TGTGCCAGCAGTTATTCGGGGGCGTCCTACGAGCAGTACTTC. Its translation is CASSYSGASYEQYF.

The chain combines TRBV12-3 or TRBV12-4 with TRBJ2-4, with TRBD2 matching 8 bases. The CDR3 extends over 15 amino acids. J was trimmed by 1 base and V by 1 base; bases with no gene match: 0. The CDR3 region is CASSLVAGAKNIQYF. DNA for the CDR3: TGTGCCAGCAGTTTAGTAGCGGGGGCCAAAAACATTCAGTACTTC.

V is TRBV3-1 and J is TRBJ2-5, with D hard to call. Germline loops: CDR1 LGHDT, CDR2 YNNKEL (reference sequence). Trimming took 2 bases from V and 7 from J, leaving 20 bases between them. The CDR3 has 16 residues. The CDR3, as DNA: TGTGCCAGCAGCCAAACACCCCAGCCGCTTTATGGGACCCAGTACTTC. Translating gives CASSQTPQPLYGTQYF.

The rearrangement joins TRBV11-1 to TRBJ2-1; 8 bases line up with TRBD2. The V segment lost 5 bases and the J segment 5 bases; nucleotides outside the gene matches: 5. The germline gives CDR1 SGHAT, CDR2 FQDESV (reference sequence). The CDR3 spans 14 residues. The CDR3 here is CASSRGGPHNEQFF. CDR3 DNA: TGTGCCAGCAGCCGGGGGGGACCCCACAATGAGCAGTTCTTC.

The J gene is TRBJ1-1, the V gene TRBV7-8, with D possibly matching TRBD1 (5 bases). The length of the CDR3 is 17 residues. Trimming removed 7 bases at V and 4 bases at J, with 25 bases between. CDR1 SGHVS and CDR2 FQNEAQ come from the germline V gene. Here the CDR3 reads CASTTATRQTGGTEAFF. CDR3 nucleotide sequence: TGTGCCAGCACGACCGCCACCAGGCAAACGGGGGGCACTGAAGCTTTCTTT.

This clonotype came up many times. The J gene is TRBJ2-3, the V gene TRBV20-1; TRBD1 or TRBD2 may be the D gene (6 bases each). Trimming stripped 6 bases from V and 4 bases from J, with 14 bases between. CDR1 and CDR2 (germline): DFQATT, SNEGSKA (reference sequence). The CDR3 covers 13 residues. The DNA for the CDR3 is TGCAGTGCCTACGAGGGGGGTTCAGATACGCAGTATTTT. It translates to CSAYEGGSDTQYF.

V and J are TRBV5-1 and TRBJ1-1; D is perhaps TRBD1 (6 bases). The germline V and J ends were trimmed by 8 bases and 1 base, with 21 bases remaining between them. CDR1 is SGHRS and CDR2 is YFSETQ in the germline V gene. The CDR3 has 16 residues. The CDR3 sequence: CASPTNREFRNTEAFF. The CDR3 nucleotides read TGCGCCAGTCCTACTAACAGGGAGTTCAGGAACACTGAAGCTTTCTTT.

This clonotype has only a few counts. CDR3 region: CASSTGQETQYF. The CDR3 bases are TGCGCCAGCAGCACAGGTCAAGAGACCCAGTACTTC. This rearrangement joins TRBV5-1 to TRBJ2-5; tentatively, D is TRBD1 (5 bases). Germline lookup yields CDR1 SGHRS and CDR2 YFSETQ. The CDR3 is made up of 12 amino acids. Trimming removed 4 bases from V and 2 bases from J, with 6 bases in between.

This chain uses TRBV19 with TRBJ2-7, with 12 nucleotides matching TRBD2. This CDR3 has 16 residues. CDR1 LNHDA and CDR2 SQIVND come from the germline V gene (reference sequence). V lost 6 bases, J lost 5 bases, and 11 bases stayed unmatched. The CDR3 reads CASSDNLAGGPHEQYF. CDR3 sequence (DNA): TGTGCCAGTAGCGACAACCTAGCGGGAGGGCCCCACGAGCAGTACTTC.

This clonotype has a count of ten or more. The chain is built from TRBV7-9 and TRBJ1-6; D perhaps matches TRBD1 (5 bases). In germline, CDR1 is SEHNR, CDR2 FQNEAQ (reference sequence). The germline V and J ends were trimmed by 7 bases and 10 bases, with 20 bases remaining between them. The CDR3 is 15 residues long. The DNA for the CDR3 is TGTGCCAGCACCCCACGCGGGGCCGGGGAATCACCCCTCCACTTT. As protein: CASTPRGAGESPLHF.

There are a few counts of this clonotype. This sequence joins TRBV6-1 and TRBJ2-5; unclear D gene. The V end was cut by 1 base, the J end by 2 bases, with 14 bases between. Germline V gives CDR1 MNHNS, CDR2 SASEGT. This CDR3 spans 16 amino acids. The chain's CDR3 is CASSEGLGSIQETQYF. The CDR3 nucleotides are TGTGCCAGCAGTGAAGGTCTGGGCTCTATACAAGAGACCCAGTACTTC.

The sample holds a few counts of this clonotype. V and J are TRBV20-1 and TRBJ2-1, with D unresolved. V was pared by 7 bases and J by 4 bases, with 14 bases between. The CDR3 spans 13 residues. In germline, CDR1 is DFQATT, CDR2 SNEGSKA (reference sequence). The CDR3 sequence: CSVLARMYNEQFF. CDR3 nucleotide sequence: TGCAGTGTTCTGGCGCGGATGTACAATGAGCAGTTCTTC.

CDR3 residues: CASSITQNSPLHF. The CDR3 bases are TGTGCCAGCAGCATAACGCAAAATTCACCCCTCCACTTT. The chain uses TRBV7-2 and TRBJ1-6; D unresolved. Germline-derived CDR1 and CDR2 are SGHTA and FQGNSA. Trimming left V 5 bases short and J 7 bases short, with 9 bases between. The CDR3 spans 13 residues.